Shown below are 27 T cell receptor beta chains from a single sample sequenced in a study of control samples from healthy donors and cancer patients. Profiled with immunoSEQ multiplex PCR; TCRdb holds only in-frame clones, not every one. Counted here are around 130,000 clones, 89% occurring once; the ten biggest clones make up roughly 8%. The sequenced sample was PBMCs. The receptor source for this set is a man in his fifties with head and neck cancer.

The chain links TRBV7-9 to TRBJ1-2; no clear D gene. Germline CDR1 and CDR2: SEHNR and FQNEAQ (reference sequence). The CDR3 covers 14 residues. Between the trimmed V and J ends, which lost 5 bases and 7 bases, there was a span of 17 bases. For the CDR3, the DNA is TGTGCCAGCAGCCCTCAAAACGCCGCGGGTGGCTACACCTTC. Amino acid sequence: CASSPQNAAGGYTF.

The chain employs TRBV5-4 and TRBJ2-7, with TRBD2 identical over 14 bases. Germline assignment: CDR1 SGHNT and CDR2 YYREEE (reference sequence). The CDR3 spans 16 residues. Trimming took 4 bases from V and 3 from J; bases not matched to a gene: 6. The CDR3 sequence: CASSPGTSGSLYEQYF. CDR3 sequence (DNA): TGTGCCAGCAGCCCCGGGACTAGCGGGAGTCTCTACGAGCAGTACTTC.

The chain is built from TRBV6-5 and TRBJ2-1, with D possibly being TRBD1 or TRBD2 (5 bases each). Trimming shortened V by 5 bases and J by 5 bases, and 16 bases separated the two germline ends. Germline CDR1 MNHEY, CDR2 SVGAGI. The CDR3 consists of 15 residues. The CDR3 nucleotides read TGTGCCAGCAGTCCCCCAGGGAGCCTAGACAATGAGCAGTTCTTC. The encoded protein is CASSPPGSLDNEQFF.

The V gene is TRBV7-2, the J gene TRBJ2-3, with 9 nucleotides matching TRBD2. There are 16 residues in the CDR3. The V gene end was trimmed by 5 bases and the J gene end by 0 bases; junction bases not matched to a gene: 6. The V gene's germline CDR1 is SGHTA and CDR2 FQGNSA. CDR3 sequence reads: CASSKLAGPSTDTQYF. The CDR3, as DNA: TGTGCCAGCAGCAAGCTAGCGGGACCGAGCACAGATACGCAGTATTTT.

The CDR3 region has the DNA TGTGCCAGCACAGCCAGGACGTGGGCTAATGAAAAACTGTTTTTT. This sequence encodes CASTARTWANEKLFF. The chain carries TRBV27 and TRBJ1-4; no firm D call. CDR1 and CDR2 (germline): MNHEY, SMNVEV (reference sequence). Between the trimmed V and J ends, which lost 7 bases and 3 bases, there was a span of 15 bases. This CDR3 contains 15 residues.

The chain recombines TRBV18 with TRBJ1-3, with no clear D. The CDR3 loop spans 16 amino acids. V lost 1 base and J 0 bases, leaving 10 bases between the germline ends. Germline CDR1 reads KGHSH; CDR2 reads LQKENI. The CDR3: CASSPLRADSGNTIYF. CDR3 nucleotide sequence: TGTGCCAGCTCACCACTGAGGGCCGACTCTGGAAACACCATATATTTT. The complete variable domain, with remaining parts taken from reference TRBV18 and TRBJ1-3, reads NAGVMQNPRHLVRRRGQEARLRCSPMKGHSHVYWYRQLPEEGLKFMVYLQKENIIDESGMPKERFSAEFPKEGPSILRIQQVVRGDSAAYFCASSPLRADSGNTIYFGEGSWLTVV.

Only one count was recorded for this clone. The V gene is TRBV9, the J gene TRBJ2-1; the match to TRBD1 covers 10 bases. The CDR3 consists of 15 residues. The germline CDR1 and CDR2 sequences are SGDLS and YYNGEE. Trimming removed 4 bases from V and 12 bases from J; junction bases left unmatched: 13. The CDR3 protein is CASSSGTGEGPSQFF. CDR3 sequence (DNA): TGTGCCAGCAGCTCTGGGACAGGGGAGGGTCCTTCGCAGTTCTTC.

The V call is TRBV5-1, the J call TRBJ2-6, with D maybe TRBD1 (5 bases). The V gene's germline CDR1 is SGHRS and CDR2 YFSETQ. The CDR3 spans 15 residues. Deletions cut 7 bases from V and 0 bases from J, with 11 bases between. As DNA, the CDR3 is TGCGCCAGCGGACCAGGGATCTCTGGGGCCAACGTCCTGACTTTC. Translating gives CASGPGISGANVLTF.

V is TRBV18 and J is TRBJ1-2, with 8 bases aligning to TRBD1. Trimming removed 6 bases from V and 4 bases from J; junction bases left unmatched: 10. This CDR3 spans 15 amino acids. The germline V gene encodes CDR1 KGHSH and CDR2 LQKENI. The CDR3 loop reads CASSPPDRVGYGYTF. The CDR3, as DNA: TGTGCCAGCTCTCCTCCGGACAGGGTCGGCTATGGCTACACCTTC. The full variable domain, in which reference TRBV18 and TRBJ1-2 provide the parts outside the CDR3, is NAGVMQNPRHLVRRRGQEARLRCSPMKGHSHVYWYRQLPEEGLKFMVYLQKENIIDESGMPKERFSAEFPKEGPSILRIQQVVRGDSAAYFCASSPPDRVGYGYTFGSGTRLTVV.

J is TRBJ2-5 and V is TRBV5-1; 11 bases are shared with TRBD2. The germline V gene encodes CDR1 SGHRS and CDR2 YFSETQ. The junction had 2 bases not matched to a gene; V was cut back by 3 bases and J by 4 bases. This CDR3 is built from 14 residues. This CDR3 reads CASSSGLAGETQYF. For the CDR3, the DNA is TGCGCCAGCAGCTCCGGACTAGCGGGAGAGACCCAGTACTTC. Full variable domain (missing parts from reference TRBV5-1 and TRBJ2-5): KAGVTQTPRYLIKTRGQQVTLSCSPISGHRSVSWYQQTPGQGLQFLFEYFSETQRNKGNFPGRFSGRQFSNSRSEMNVSTLELGDSALYLCASSSGLAGETQYFGPGTRLLVL.

V is TRBV9 and J is TRBJ2-1, with D hard to call. The CDR3 is 15 residues long. The V end lost 4 bases, the J end lost 8 bases, and 19 bases lay between the germline ends. Germline V CDR1 and CDR2: SGDLS, YYNGEE. CDR3 DNA sequence: TGTGCCAGCAGCCGTTCCGAGACCCTTTTCGATGAGCAGTTCTTC. It encodes CASSRSETLFDEQFF.

In its sample, this clone was seen once. CDR3: CASSPNGGTDTQYF. DNA for the CDR3: TGTGCCAGCTCACCTAACGGGGGCACAGATACGCAGTATTTT. The V and J genes are TRBV18 and TRBJ2-3; D may be TRBD2 (5 bases). There are 14 residues in the CDR3. The V end lost 3 bases, the J end lost 1 base, and 8 bases lay between the germline ends. The V gene's germline CDR1 is KGHSH and CDR2 LQKENI.

The chain couples TRBV27 to TRBJ2-1, with TRBD2 as a possible D gene (6 bases). V was clipped by 3 bases and J by 8 bases, with 20 bases between them. In germline, CDR1 is MNHEY, CDR2 SMNVEV (reference sequence). The CDR3 is 16 residues long. The CDR3 here is CASSLLEGGLYDEQFF. CDR3 in DNA: TGTGCCAGCAGTTTGCTAGAGGGAGGTCTATATGATGAGCAGTTCTTC.

The chain couples TRBV5-4 to TRBJ1-5; D call uncertain. CDR1 is SGHNT, CDR2 YYREEE, per germline (reference sequence). The CDR3 spans 15 residues. Between the trimmed V and J ends, which lost 0 bases and 10 bases, there was a span of 17 bases. The CDR3 sequence: CASSLDGSPMDPQHF. The DNA of the CDR3 is TGTGCCAGCAGCTTGGATGGCAGCCCCATGGATCCCCAGCATTTT. Combining the CDR3 with reference TRBV5-4 and TRBJ1-5 gives the whole variable domain ETGVTQSPTHLIKTRGQQVTLRCSSQSGHNTVSWYQQALGQGPQFIFQYYREEENGRGNFPPRFSGLQFPNYSSELNVNALELDDSALYLCASSLDGSPMDPQHFGDGTRLSIL.

The chain links TRBV6-2 or TRBV6-3 to TRBJ2-1, with 7 bases identical to TRBD2. The CDR3 has 16 amino acids. Germline CDR1 MNHEY, CDR2 SVGEGT. Losses at the gene ends were 0 bases for V and 7 bases for J; bases not matched to a gene: 9. This CDR3 is CASSYSWGGRGNEQFF. CDR3 coding DNA: TGTGCCAGCAGTTACTCGTGGGGAGGGCGGGGTAATGAGCAGTTCTTC.

The chain carries TRBV7-9 and TRBJ2-5, with D possibly TRBD2 on 6 matching bases. The V end lost 1 base, the J end lost 4 bases, and 16 bases lay between the germline ends. From germline, CDR1 is SEHNR and CDR2 FQNEAQ (reference sequence). This CDR3 contains 16 residues. The CDR3 loop reads CASSLGGTWSGETQYF. The DNA of the CDR3 is TGTGCCAGCAGCTTAGGCGGGACTTGGTCCGGAGAGACCCAGTACTTC. The whole variable domain, remainder taken from reference TRBV7-9 and TRBJ2-5, is DTGVSQNPRHKITKRGQNVTFRCDPISEHNRLYWYRQTLGQGPEFLTYFQNEAQLEKSRLLSDRFSAERPKGSFSTLEIQRTEQGDSAMYLCASSLGGTWSGETQYFGPGTRLLVL.

The chain recombines TRBV6-6 with TRBJ1-5, with D possibly being TRBD1 (5 bases). Germline CDR1 MNHNY, CDR2 SVGAGI (reference sequence). CDR3 length equals 15 residues. The germline V and J ends were trimmed by 6 bases and 0 bases, with 12 bases remaining between them. The CDR3 loop is CASRPGHFSNQPQHF. The CDR3 bases are TGTGCCAGCAGACCAGGACATTTTAGCAATCAGCCCCAGCATTTT.

With respect to this clone: Within the sample, other DNA sequences also encode this same CDR3. The chain joins TRBV7-9 to TRBJ2-7, with D perhaps TRBD1 or TRBD2 (5 bases each). Germline V lookup: CDR1 SEHNR, CDR2 FQNEAQ (reference sequence). The CDR3 sequence is 12 residues long. V was trimmed by 2 bases and J by 10 bases, leaving 12 bases between them. The CDR3 bases are TGTGCCAGCAGCTTATGGGGACCTGAACAGTACTTC. It codes for CASSLWGPEQYF.

This rearrangement joins TRBV11-2 to TRBJ2-7; TRBD2 agrees at 8 bases. CDR1 SGHAT and CDR2 FQNNGV come from the germline V gene. The length of the CDR3 is 14 residues. Unmatched junction bases numbered 4, after V lost 4 bases and J lost 2 bases. In DNA, the CDR3 is TGTGCCAGCAGCTCTCCGGGACTAGCCTACGAGCAGTACTTC. Encoded protein: CASSSPGLAYEQYF.

The V gene is TRBV7-8, the J gene TRBJ2-1; D may be TRBD1 (5 bases). This CDR3 is 15 amino acids long. Trimming took off 3 bases at V and 4 bases at J, with 13 bases between the two ends. Germline V gene lookup returns CDR1 SGHVS and CDR2 FQNEAQ. DNA for the CDR3: TGTGCCAGCAGCTTCGGGTCAGGGAATTACAATGAGCAGTTCTTC. Its translation: CASSFGSGNYNEQFF.

This sequence joins TRBV27 and TRBJ2-1; no firm D call. The CDR3 loop spans 15 amino acids. Trimming took off 2 bases at V and 5 bases at J, with 13 bases between the two ends. Germline CDR1 and CDR2: MNHEY and SMNVEV (reference sequence). The CDR3 nucleotides are TGTGCCAGCAGTTTACTACGAGGAATCCACAATGAGCAGTTCTTC. Its protein is CASSLLRGIHNEQFF.

The chain couples TRBV27 to TRBJ1-5; D not resolved. Germline V gene sequence: CDR1 MNHEY, CDR2 SMNVEV (reference sequence). Trimming took 6 bases from V and 2 from J, leaving 11 bases between them. This CDR3 contains 14 residues. For the CDR3, the DNA is TGTGCCAGCAGGCCGGGCCCGGGCAATCAGCCCCAGCATTTT. This encodes CASRPGPGNQPQHF.

J is TRBJ2-7 and V is TRBV28; D gene uncertain. CDR3 size: 13 residues. The germline V and J ends were trimmed by 6 bases and 3 bases, with 12 bases remaining between them. Germline loops: CDR1 MDHEN, CDR2 SYDVKM. DNA for the CDR3: TGTGCCAGCAGACCAGACGGCAGCTACGAGCAGTACTTC. Translated, it gives CASRPDGSYEQYF.

V usage is TRBV6-6 and J usage is TRBJ2-5; TRBD1 agrees at 8 bases. The CDR3 is made up of 15 amino acids. V was pared by 4 bases and J by 5 bases, with 9 bases of the junction left unmatched. Germline V gives CDR1 MNHNY, CDR2 SVGAGI (reference sequence). The CDR3 reads CASSLPPGQEETQYF. The DNA of the CDR3 is TGTGCCAGCAGTTTACCTCCGGGACAGGAGGAGACCCAGTACTTC.

This rearrangement joins TRBV5-6 to TRBJ2-3; D uncertain. V lost 1 base and J lost 2, with 8 bases in between. CDR1 is SGHDT, CDR2 YYEEEE, per germline. The CDR3 covers 14 residues. In nucleotides, the CDR3 is TGTGCCAGCAGCTTGAGCAGGACCACAGATACGCAGTATTTT. Protein product: CASSLSRTTDTQYF.

V is TRBV15 and J is TRBJ1-2; D not resolved. Looked up from germline, CDR1 is LNHNV and CDR2 is YYDKDF (reference sequence). The CDR3 extends over 16 amino acids. Trimming took 0 bases from V and 0 from J, leaving 11 bases between them. The DNA of the CDR3 is TGTGCCACCAGCAGAGATCGAGTGATGACTAACTATGGCTACACCTTC. Its translation: CATSRDRVMTNYGYTF.

The J gene is TRBJ2-1, the V gene TRBV4-1; unclear D gene. This CDR3 is built from 13 residues. The V gene lost 1 base and the J gene lost 7 bases, with 8 bases spanning the gap. Germline lookup yields CDR1 MGHRA and CDR2 YSYEKL. The CDR3, as DNA: TGCGCCAGCAGCCAAGGGCCGAGGAATGAGCAGTTCTTC. It yields the protein CASSQGPRNEQFF.